This entry concerns a single T cell receptor (beta chain). The data were taken from a study of blood T cell repertoires in COVID-19. Study-wide context: Specimens from acute and convalescent COVID-19 originated in the United States, Italy and Spain. Sample material is recorded as cDNA or gDNA derived from T cells, B-cell-depleted T cells, or PBMCs.

In the study's own analysis: Reference gene primer amplification gave estimated nucleated cell counts. The data were produced by immunoSEQ multiplex PCR, yet TCRdb's version contains in-frame clones alone and is incomplete. The DNA was the basis for D and trimming; V, J and clone size are from that table. This sample yields tens of thousands of clones, of which approximately 74% are seen a single time; approximately 6.1% belongs to the top ten. Seattle-derived patients entered the study during active infection and were followed longitudinally. The specimen sequenced was peripheral blood. The receptor comes from a man over 45 with COVID-19, enrolled during active disease.

In nucleotides, the CDR3 is TGTGCCAGCAGCTTGTTACAGAGCACCGGGGAGCTGTTTTTT. Amino acid sequence: CASSLLQSTGELFF. The chain recombines TRBV5-5 with TRBJ2-2; D remains ambiguous. Germline-derived CDR1 and CDR2 are SGHKS and YYEKEE (reference sequence). This CDR3 is built from 14 residues. V lost 1 base, J lost 4 bases, and 8 bases lay in between.